The clone carrying this TCR beta chain has only a few counts. Antigen specificity is unknown. This specimen belongs to a study of blood T cells in healthy people across ages. The second PCR ran roughly 6 to 11 cycles with a sample-barcoded 5' primer and J-beta primers. TCRdb re-called the 5' RACE reads with MiXCR, one entry per CDR3 protein. The sample shows hundreds of thousands of distinct CDR3 sequences, more than 25% of them seen only once. Each donor was a healthy Caucasian individual from Russia, aged 6 to 90. Broader study findings: Naive CD4+ cells and diversity were both higher in long-lived donors than in aged donors. Older individuals had lower TCR beta diversity per million T cells (the decline was roughly linear).

There are 17 residues in the CDR3. Germline loops: CDR1 SGHVS, CDR2 FQNEAQ. The chain has TRBV7-8 and TRBJ2-5; 7 bases fit TRBD1. The J call may be mistaken, given a closer DNA end match to TRBJ2-7. The source material was blood. The clonotype originates from a woman of 80 years or more in good health. DNA for the CDR3: TGTGCCAGCAGCTTTATGGGACAGCCCCAGTTCATGGCCGAGCAGTACTTC. Amino acids: CASSFMGQPQFMAEQYF.